These 16 T cell receptor beta chains were sequenced from one sample in a study of human T cells and chemical hapten exposure. TCRdb reprocessed the RACE reads via MiXCR and lists one record per CDR3 protein. The sample yields more than 95,000 distinct CDR3 sequences, 9% to 14% seen once. The time point was: patch test 1, 2 weeks after DPC sensitization. Treatment specified: therapeutic diphenylcyclopropenone sensitization with weekly scalp DPC. The source material was whole blood, sampled in connection with sensitization to the hapten diphenylcyclopropenone (DPC). The receptors were gathered from a woman aged 45-59 years with alopecia areata. Some clones in this sample may be carry-over from other donors' samples.

This clonotype has more than one count but fewer than ten. The chain is built from TRBV28 and TRBJ2-6; D ambiguous. The CDR3 has 15 residues. Trimming shortened V by 2 bases and J by 0 bases, and 5 bases separated the two germline ends. Germline V CDR1 and CDR2: MDHEN, SYDVKM. The CDR3 is CASSLASSGANVLTF. In nucleotides, the CDR3 is TGTGCCAGCAGTTTAGCGTCCTCTGGGGCCAACGTCCTGACTTTC.

This clonotype was seen more than once but under ten times. This rearrangement joins TRBV12-3 or TRBV12-4 to TRBJ1-3, with D hard to call. The CDR3 length is 15 residues. Trimming took 7 bases from V and 0 from J, leaving 13 bases between them. The CDR3 spells CASTYKAGSGNTIYF. The CDR3 DNA follows: TGTGCCAGCACCTATAAAGCGGGCTCTGGAAACACCATATATTTT.

This clonotype showed up many times. The CDR3: CASRRLNTEAFF. The CDR3 DNA sequence: TGTGCCAGCAGGCGACTGAACACTGAAGCTTTCTTT. The V and J genes are TRBV6-2 or TRBV6-3 and TRBJ1-1, with unresolved D. The CDR3 contains 12 residues. V lost 6 bases to trimming and J lost 0 bases, with 5 bases between them. In germline, CDR1 is MNHEY, CDR2 SVGEGT.

This clonotype showed up just a few times. The chain carries TRBV6-5 and TRBJ2-2; D not certain. V lost 6 bases and J 2 bases, leaving 13 bases between the germline ends. This CDR3 spans 15 amino acids. From germline, CDR1 is MNHEY and CDR2 SVGAGI. The CDR3 region is CASSALPRNTGELFF. CDR3 DNA sequence: TGTGCCAGCAGCGCGTTACCCAGAAACACCGGGGAGCTGTTTTTT.

This clonotype appeared a few times. The rearrangement uses TRBV19 and TRBJ1-6, with D possibly TRBD1 on 6 matching bases. Germline V gene lookup returns CDR1 LNHDA and CDR2 SQIVND (reference sequence). The CDR3 sequence is 15 residues long. Trimming stripped 7 bases from V and 7 bases from J, with 17 bases between. The CDR3 sequence is CASNALTGPNSPLHF. The CDR3 region has the DNA TGTGCCAGTAATGCCCTGACAGGCCCCAATTCACCCCTCCACTTT.

At least ten counts were recorded for this clonotype. The J gene is TRBJ2-1, the V gene TRBV28; 9 bases line up with TRBD1. V shed 1 base and J 7 bases; nucleotides not matched to a gene: 2. CDR1 MDHEN and CDR2 SYDVKM come from the germline V gene. The CDR3 loop spans 14 amino acids. The CDR3 region has the DNA TGTGCCAGCAGTTTATCACAGGGGGCTAATGAGCAGTTCTTC. It is translated as CASSLSQGANEQFF. The complete variable domain, with remaining parts taken from reference TRBV28 and TRBJ2-1, reads DVKVTQSSRYLVKRTGEKVFLECVQDMDHENMFWYRQDPGLGLRLIYFSYDVKMKEKGDIPEGYSVSREKKERFSLILESASTNQTSMYLCASSLSQGANEQFFGPGTRLTVL.

This clonotype has ten or more counts. The rearrangement links TRBV5-1 to TRBJ2-1; D might be TRBD1 (6 bases). V lost 4 bases and J 0 bases, leaving 8 bases between the germline ends. CDR1 SGHRS and CDR2 YFSETQ come from the germline V gene. This CDR3 contains 14 residues. The CDR3 DNA reads TGCGCCAGCAGCGGGGGCAGCTCCTACAATGAGCAGTTCTTC. It is translated as CASSGGSSYNEQFF. Filled out from reference TRBV5-1 and TRBJ2-1, the complete variable domain reads KAGVTQTPRYLIKTRGQQVTLSCSPISGHRSVSWYQQTPGQGLQFLFEYFSETQRNKGNFPGRFSGRQFSNSRSEMNVSTLELGDSALYLCASSGGSSYNEQFFGPGTRLTVL.

This rearrangement joins TRBV4-1 to TRBJ1-3; D remains unclear. This CDR3 is 15 amino acids long. V shed 0 bases and J shed 6 bases, with 12 bases lying between them. In germline, CDR1 is MGHRA, CDR2 YSYEKL. Here the CDR3 DNA reads TGCGCCAGCAGCCAAGAGGGCGAGATTGAAAACACCATATATTTT. Amino acid sequence: CASSQEGEIENTIYF.

This clonotype was observed many times. The chain has TRBV2 and TRBJ2-1, with 8 bases identical to TRBD2. Germline V gives CDR1 SNHLY, CDR2 FYNNEI. The CDR3 is 15 residues long. V was clipped by 7 bases and J by 3 bases; unmatched bases: 8. CDR3: CASTGGVAGYNEQFF. The CDR3 DNA reads as TGTGCCAGCACCGGGGGGGTTGCGGGCTACAATGAGCAGTTCTTC.

This clonotype was seen many times. The chain's CDR3 is CASSDTGSVSGNTIYF. CDR3 DNA sequence: TGTGCCAGCAGTGATACAGGGTCCGTCTCTGGAAACACCATATATTTT. The chain is built from TRBV12-3 or TRBV12-4 and TRBJ1-3; D is possibly TRBD1 (6 bases). V was pared by 5 bases and J by 0 bases, with 14 bases between. The CDR3 contains 16 residues.

This clonotype was counted between two and nine times. The rearrangement links TRBV11-2 to TRBJ2-7; 7 positions match TRBD1. The CDR3 runs 21 residues. The germline V gene encodes CDR1 SGHAT and CDR2 FQNNGV. With V trimmed by 1 base and J by 3 bases, 24 bases remained unmatched. The CDR3 DNA reads TGTGCCAGCAGCTTAGGTTTTTCGGGGATTTTTGACCGGGACAGAAGCTACGAGCAGTACTTC. It yields the protein CASSLGFSGIFDRDRSYEQYF. The full variable domain, in which reference TRBV11-2 and TRBJ2-7 provide the parts outside the CDR3, is EAGVAQSPRYKIIEKRQSVAFWCNPISGHATLYWYQQILGQGPKLLIQFQNNGVVDDSQLPKDRFSAERLKGVDSTLKIQPAKLEDSAVYLCASSLGFSGIFDRDRSYEQYFGPGTRLTVT.

Ten or more counts support this clonotype. This chain links TRBV5-1 with TRBJ2-7; 9 bases map to TRBD1. The length of the CDR3 is 16 residues. Losses at the gene ends were 3 bases for V and 5 bases for J; bases not matched to a gene: 12. Germline V gives CDR1 SGHRS, CDR2 YFSETQ. CDR3 in amino acids: CASSSGLGQGRDEQYF. The CDR3 DNA reads as TGCGCCAGCAGCTCGGGCCTAGGACAGGGGCGCGACGAGCAGTACTTC.

The CDR3 loop reads CASSTGDRASNYGYTF. CDR3 nucleotide sequence: TGTGCCAGCAGCACCGGGGACAGGGCGTCTAACTATGGCTACACCTTC. The rearrangement uses TRBV21-1 and TRBJ1-2; TRBD1, the table's D call, lacks a check against the DNA. TRBV21-1 is a recognized pseudogene. The CDR3 runs 16 residues.

A few counts support this clonotype. The rearrangement uses TRBV13 and TRBJ1-1; weak D call: TRBD1 (5 bases). Trimming took 5 bases from V and 1 from J, leaving 20 bases between them. The CDR3 contains 17 residues. The V gene's germline CDR1 is PRHDT and CDR2 FYEKMQ (reference sequence). CDR3 sequence reads: CASSPGRGEIWNTEAFF. Written as DNA, the CDR3 is TGTGCCAGCAGCCCTGGCCGGGGGGAGATATGGAACACTGAAGCTTTCTTT.

The chain uses TRBV28 and TRBJ2-3, with TRBD2 as a possible D gene (6 bases). Germline CDR1 is MDHEN and CDR2 is SYDVKM. The CDR3 runs 11 residues. Trimming removed 10 bases from V and 12 bases from J, with 17 bases in between. Written as DNA, the CDR3 is TGTGCCATCGGCACCGGGACTTCCCAGTATTTT. Amino acid sequence: CAIGTGTSQYF.

The chain combines TRBV6-5 with TRBJ2-7; 10 nucleotides align to TRBD2. Germline-derived CDR1 and CDR2 are MNHEY and SVGAGI. J gave up 6 bases and V 5 bases, and 10 bases lay outside the gene matches. This CDR3 is built from 15 residues. In DNA, the CDR3 is TGTGCCAGCAGTGATATAGCGGGAGGAAGACCCGAGCAGTACTTC. It codes for CASSDIAGGRPEQYF.